This is a list of T cell receptor beta chains from one sample in a study of shared clonotypes between healthy human individuals. TCRdb's table, derived via immunoSEQ multiplex PCR, lists solely in-frame clones and lacks some. The table has fewer than 600,000 clones, roughly 79% seen once. Sequencing input: PBMCs. The source of these receptors is a middle-aged woman in good health. Some clones in this sample may be carry-over from other donors' samples. Each CDR3 is given with its conserved first and last residue. Each record gives: V gene, CDR3 protein.

>TRBV6-6
CASSYSKYGDEKLFF
>TRBV5-1
CASMNPSASTDTQYF
>TRBV29-1
CSAGTMNTGELFF
>TRBV18
CASSPGTSGRANEQFF
>TRBV4-3
CASSRDSGTSYEQYF
>TRBV5-4
CASSLGAGVTDTQYF
>TRBV5-1
CASSLRGEGTGELFF
>TRBV30
CAWSVLARGTGELFF
>TRBV28
CASSGQDGGNQPQHF
>TRBV28
CASRGTYYEQYF
>TRBV29-1
CSVETGGVGNTIYF
>TRBV18
CASSPGYQETQYF
>TRBV19
CASTRGGFADTQYF
>TRBV11-1
CASSPMGTSSYNEQFF
>TRBV5-1
CASSLTSGSGDTQYF
>TRBV7-6
CASSAQASGTDTQYF
>TRBV5-1
CASSLVGVPYNEQFF
>TRBV19
CASSLRPGTSSATDTQYF
>TRBV30
CAWGRVYNEQFF
>TRBV5-6
CASSLFRIANTGELFF
>TRBV5-1
CASSSTPDRAYYGYTF
>TRBV7-2
CASSFRGSYEQYF
>TRBV4-1
CASSRKMSPENTEAFF
>TRBV5-7
CASSQLRTGQAYEQYF
>TRBV4-3
CASSQDASGRGGGTDTQYF
>TRBV9
CASSVSGRPDTQYF
>TRBV7-9
CASSGTGGLETQYF
>TRBV7-2
CASSLVAAGGVYEQYF
>TRBV6-4
CASSEGTSGTETQYF
>TRBV5-1
CASSPRSDTYSGYTF
>TRBV19
CASSIGQWGQETQYF
>TRBV5-4
CASSLAQGADGYTF
>TRBV6-6
CASSYTGTYTGELFF
>TRBV9
CASSPNPTPNTGELFF
>TRBV2
CASTSTANTGELFF
>TRBV28
CASSRQGARSNQPQHF
>TRBV2
CASSAGNYGYTF
>TRBV30
CAWSRGGGTDTQYF
>TRBV29-1
CSFRGTNEKLFF
>TRBV27
CASSKDRTYGYTF